Listed here is a single T cell receptor beta chain. Its antigen is still unknown. The data were taken from a study of radiotherapy plus CTLA-4 blockade in lung cancer. Study at large: Patients showed objective responses in under 20% of cases and disease control in around 30%. Study findings and constraints: Once radiotherapy plus ipilimumab had been given, TCR clones derived from tumor expanded in blood.

TCRdb's copy holds only in-frame clones and misses some; the assay was immunoSEQ multiplex PCR. The data hold around 56,000 clones, with roughly 80% observed a single time. After removal of 6 bases from V and 0 bases from J, the junction contained 20 bases not matched to a gene. CDR1 and CDR2 from the germline V gene are MNHEY and SMNVEV (reference sequence). The CDR3 consists of 20 residues. The gene calls are TRBV27 and TRBJ1-1; 9 bases match TRBD1. The material was peripheral blood, obtained from a patient treated with radiotherapy plus ipilimumab. The receptor was isolated from a human donor with non-small cell lung cancer who had a complete response to radiotherapy plus ipilimumab. Here the CDR3 reads CASSDRDRAHRRSVNTEAFF. As DNA, the CDR3 is TGTGCCAGCAGCGACCGGGACAGGGCCCACCGCCGCTCGGTGAACACTGAAGCTTTCTTT.